These T cell receptor beta chains were read from a single sample in a study of shared T cell receptors in the human thymus. Clones were sequenced by immunoSEQ multiplex PCR, and TCRdb holds only the in-frame ones, with some missing. The sample shows approximately 400,000 clones, just under 95% of them seen only once. The sequencing input was thymocytes. These receptors were taken from a human donor. CDR3s include the opening cysteine and the closing phenylalanine or tryptophan. Fields, in order: J gene, D gene, V gene, clone size, CDR3 DNA, CDR3 protein. D genes are given only for firm matches. Size tells how often a clone was seen (once, few, many) or the class of an expanded clone, and some rows leave it out.

>TRBJ1-5|TRBD1|TRBV6-1|NA
TGTGCCAGCCTCGAGGGGACAGGTCTACAGCCCCAGCATTTT
CASLEGTGLQPQHF
>TRBJ1-4|TRBD1|TRBV2|NA
TGTGCCAGCAGCCCTACAGGGGGTTCAACTAATGAAAAACTGTTTTTT
CASSPTGGSTNEKLFF
>TRBJ2-7|NA|TRBV28|NA
TGTGCCAGCAGCCAGTGGGGCAGGGGACCCCCTGTTCTACACGAGCAGTACTTC
CASSQWGRGPPVLHEQYF
>TRBJ2-1|NA|TRBV27|NA
TGTGCCAGTAGAGGACGGTCCCAGTTCTTC
CASRGRSQFF
>TRBJ2-3|NA|TRBV4-3|NA
TGCGCCAGCAGCCGTAAAAGGGGACTCACAGATGGGGATACGCAGTATTTT
CASSRKRGLTDGDTQYF
>TRBJ2-1|NA|TRBV7-2|NA
TGTGCCAGCAGCTCCTCAGCTTACAATGAGCAGTTCTTC
CASSSSAYNEQFF
>TRBJ2-2|NA|TRBV7-9|NA
TGTGCCAGCAGCTCACGGGCAGGGGATTCTTTCTACACCGGGGAGCTGTTTTTT
CASSSRAGDSFYTGELFF
>TRBJ1-1|NA|TRBV4-1|NA
TGCGCCAGCAGGCCCGGGACATACTCATTTAACACTGAAGCTTTCTTT
CASRPGTYSFNTEAFF
>TRBJ1-5|TRBD1|TRBV10-3|once
TGTGCCATCAGCGGACAGGGTAGTGGGGCCCAGCATTTT
CAISGQGSGAQHF
>TRBJ2-7|NA|TRBV6-1|NA
TGTGCCAGCAGAGACCTACAGGGCTCCTACGAGCAGTACTTC
CASRDLQGSYEQYF
>TRBJ2-5|NA|TRBV7-3|NA
TGTGCCAGCAGCGCCAGTCCCCAAGAGACCCAGTACTTC
CASSASPQETQYF
>TRBJ1-1|NA|TRBV4-1|NA
TGCGCCAGCAGCCAACACCAGGGAGAAACTGAAGCTTTCTTT
CASSQHQGETEAFF
>TRBJ2-7|NA|TRBV7-9|NA
TGTGCCAGCAGCTTCCCCGGGGAGGTTGCCTACGAGCAGTACTTC
CASSFPGEVAYEQYF
>TRBJ1-3|NA|TRBV18|NA
TGTGCCAGCTCACCGAGGACAGCAAGCTTCTCTGGAAACACCATATATTTT
CASSPRTASFSGNTIYF
>TRBJ2-1|TRBD2|TRBV28|NA
TGTGCCAGCAGTTTCCGGGGGGGGTTTCGGTTAAATGAGCAGTTCTTC
CASSFRGGFRLNEQFF
>TRBJ1-1|NA|TRBV7-6|once
TGTGCCAGCAGCATCGCTGCGGGCACTGAAGCTTTCTTT
CASSIAAGTEAFF
>TRBJ2-5|NA|TRBV7-9|once
TGTGCCAGCAGCCTCTTCGGCGGTCCCCAAGAGACCCAGTACTTC
CASSLFGGPQETQYF
>TRBJ1-3|NA|TRBV5-1|NA
TGCGCCAGCAGCTTGGGTGACCCCGCTGGAAACACCATATATTTT
CASSLGDPAGNTIYF
>TRBJ2-7|NA|TRBV28|few
TGTGCCAGCAGTTTTGGCGACAAGAACGAGCAGTACTTC
CASSFGDKNEQYF
>TRBJ2-5|NA|TRBV27|NA
TGTGCCAGCAGTTTTGGCGGGCAAGAGACCCAGTACTTC
CASSFGGQETQYF
>TRBJ2-1|TRBD2|TRBV5-5|NA
TGTGCCAGCAGCTTGGAGACGGTGACTAGCGGGACCCATGAGCAGTTCTTC
CASSLETVTSGTHEQFF
>TRBJ2-1|TRBD2|TRBV27|NA
TGTGCCAGCAGCCGTCCCGGGACTAGCGCCTACAATGAGCAGTTCTTC
CASSRPGTSAYNEQFF
>TRBJ2-5|TRBD2|TRBV14|NA
TGTGCCAGCAGCAAACAAAGGGACGGGAGGACGCCGTACGACCAAGAGACCCAGTACTTC
CASSKQRDGRTPYDQETQYF
>TRBJ2-5|TRBD2|TRBV7-9|once
TGTGCCAGCAAGGTCGGGAGGGAGACCCAGTACTTC
CASKVGRETQYF
>TRBJ1-3|NA|TRBV5-4|NA
TGTGCCAGCAGCTTGTCAGGTTTCTCTGGAAACACCATATATTTT
CASSLSGFSGNTIYF
>TRBJ2-1|NA|TRBV29-1|NA
TGCAGCGTCGAGGGGAGGACCTACAATGAGCAGTTCTTC
CSVEGRTYNEQFF
>TRBJ1-5|NA|TRBV6-1|NA
TGTGCCAGCAGTGCCCGCCGACAGGATTTGGGCAATCAGCCCCAGCATTTT
CASSARRQDLGNQPQHF
>TRBJ2-1|NA|TRBV28|NA
TGTGCCAGCAGTTTGGGTGAGCAGTTCTTC
CASSLGEQFF
>TRBJ2-6|NA|TRBV2|NA
TGTGCCAGCATAGGAGGGGCCAACGTCCTGACTTTC
CASIGGANVLTF
>TRBJ1-5|NA|TRBV5-8|NA
TGTGCCAGCAGCTTGGGACCGGGCGAGTTGGTCAATCAGCCCCAGCATTTT
CASSLGPGELVNQPQHF
>TRBJ2-5|TRBD1|TRBV10-2|NA
TGCGCCAGCAGTGATCCTGGGACAGGCCAAGAGACCCAGTACTTC
CASSDPGTGQETQYF
>TRBJ2-1|NA|TRBV9|NA
TGTGCCAGCAGCGCGATAGAGAGTGATGAGCAGTTCTTC
CASSAIESDEQFF
>TRBJ1-2|NA|TRBV2|NA
TGTGCCAGCAGCCCGAGGGGGGAGATCCCCTATGGCTACACCTTC
CASSPRGEIPYGYTF
>TRBJ1-1|NA|TRBV9|NA
TGTGCCAGCAGCGTAGGGGCCCAGAACACTGAAGCTTTCTTT
CASSVGAQNTEAFF
>TRBJ1-6|NA|TRBV4-2|NA
TGTGCCAGCAGCCATTCCTTTGGGAATTCACCCCTCCACTTT
CASSHSFGNSPLHF
>TRBJ1-1|TRBD1|TRBV29-1|NA
TGCAGCGGGAACAGGGGGCGCGACACTGAAGCTTTCTTT
CSGNRGRDTEAFF
>TRBJ2-7|NA|TRBV4-1|NA
TGCGCCAGCAGCCAAAAGTCCGGGACATTTGGACGGGGGCAGTACTTC
CASSQKSGTFGRGQYF
>TRBJ2-1|TRBD2|TRBV2|NA
TGTGCCAGCAGTGAAGCGGCGCATTCCGGGGGACTAGCGGTCCTAGGGCAGTTCTTC
CASSEAAHSGGLAVLGQFF
>TRBJ1-1|NA|TRBV5-1|NA
TGCGCCAGCAGCCCATTGAACGGGGATCCGAACACTGAAGCTTTCTTT
CASSPLNGDPNTEAFF
>TRBJ2-1|NA|TRBV10-3|NA
TGTGCCATCAGTGCCTGGTTAGTAGTGGGTGAGCAGTTCTTC
CAISAWLVVGEQFF
>TRBJ1-3|NA|TRBV4-1|NA
TGCGCCAGCAGCCAAGTACCCTCTGGAAACACCATATATTTT
CASSQVPSGNTIYF